The next 4 T cell receptor beta chains were all read from a single sample in a study of cytomegalovirus exposure and HLA in healthy donors. The PCR was carried out with 60 Vbeta primers and 13 Jbeta primers. Data came from immunoSEQ multiplex PCR; TCRdb stores just in-frame clones and leaves some out. Here the sample spans approximately 84,000 clones, 65% to 75% being singletons. The sequenced material came from PBMCs. These receptors came from a middle-aged man in good health and CMV-seropositive.

V gene TRBV19 combines with J gene TRBJ2-1, with TRBD2 matching 11 bases. With 5 bases clipped from V and 12 bases from J, the junction kept 21 bases outside the gene matches. The V gene's germline CDR1 is LNHDA and CDR2 SQIVND (reference sequence). This CDR3 has 18 residues. CDR3 in amino acids: CASSSLGRGTSGLGVQFF. Written as DNA, the CDR3 is TGTGCCAGTAGTTCGCTCGGTAGAGGGACTAGCGGCCTTGGGGTGCAGTTCTTC.

The chain recombines TRBV9 with TRBJ1-2, with TRBD1 matching over 8 bases. V shed 4 bases, J shed 6 bases, and the junction held 5 bases outside the gene matches. The CDR3 length is 13 residues. Germline assignment: CDR1 SGDLS and CDR2 YYNGEE. The CDR3 region has the DNA TGTGCCAGCAGCATGGGACAGGTAGATGGCTACACCTTC. Residues: CASSMGQVDGYTF.

The chain couples TRBV7-7 to TRBJ2-1, with D perhaps TRBD1 (5 bases). CDR1 SSHAT and CDR2 FNYEAQ come from the germline V gene (reference sequence). Trimming took off 2 bases at V and 6 bases at J, with 8 bases between the two ends. The CDR3 is 13 amino acids. CDR3 nucleotides: TGTGCCAGCAGCTTAAGGGGCAGCAATGAGCAGTTCTTC. Translated: CASSLRGSNEQFF. Full variable domain (remainder filled in from reference TRBV7-7 and TRBJ2-1): GAGVSQSPRYKVTKRGQDVTLRCDPISSHATLYWYQQALGQGPEFLTYFNYEAQPDKSGLPSDRFSAERPEGSISTLTIQRTEQRDSAMYRCASSLRGSNEQFFGPGTRLTVL.

The chain uses TRBV5-1 and TRBJ2-3, with D tentatively TRBD1 (5 bases). The germline gives CDR1 SGHRS, CDR2 YFSETQ. This CDR3 contains 14 residues. Trimming removed 5 bases from V and 0 bases from J, with 10 bases in between. CDR3 nucleotide sequence: TGCGCCAGCAGAGCAGGGTCTAGCACAGATACGCAGTATTTT. This codes for CASRAGSSTDTQYF.